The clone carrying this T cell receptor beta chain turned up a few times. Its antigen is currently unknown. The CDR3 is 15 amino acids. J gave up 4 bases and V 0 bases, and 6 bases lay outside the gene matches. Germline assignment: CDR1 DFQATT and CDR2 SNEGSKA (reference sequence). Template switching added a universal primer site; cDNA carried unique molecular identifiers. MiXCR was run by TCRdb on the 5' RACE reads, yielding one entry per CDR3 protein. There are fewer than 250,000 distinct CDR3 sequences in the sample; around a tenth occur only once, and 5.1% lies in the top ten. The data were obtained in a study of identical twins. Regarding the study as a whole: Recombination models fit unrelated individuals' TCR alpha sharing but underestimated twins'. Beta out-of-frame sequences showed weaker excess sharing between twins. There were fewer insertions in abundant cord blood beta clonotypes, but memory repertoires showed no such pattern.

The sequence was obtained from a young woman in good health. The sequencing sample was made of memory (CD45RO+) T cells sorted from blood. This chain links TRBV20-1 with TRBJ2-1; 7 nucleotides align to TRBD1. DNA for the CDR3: TGCAGTGCTAGAGAATACAGGGGTACTTACAATGAGCAGTTCTTC. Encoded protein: CSAREYRGTYNEQFF.